The 29 T cell receptor beta chains in this list originate from one sample, sequenced in a study of blood T cell repertoires in COVID-19. Repertoires were generated with immunoSEQ multiplex PCR, while TCRdb's copy carries only in-frame clones and drops some. The table has about 200,000 clones, about 88% seen once. The sample consisted of peripheral blood. Receptors were obtained from a woman of 80 years or more with acute or convalescent COVID-19.

This chain links TRBV19 with TRBJ1-2, with 7 positions matching TRBD1. The CDR3 runs 11 residues. V shed 10 bases and J 4 bases; nucleotides not matched to a gene: 3. Germline loops: CDR1 LNHDA, CDR2 SQIVND (reference sequence). CDR3 region: CATRQGYGYTF. The CDR3, as DNA: TGTGCCACCCGACAGGGCTATGGCTACACCTTC.

This clone was counted a few times. The chain couples TRBV27 to TRBJ1-3; tentatively, D is TRBD1 (5 bases). The CDR3 is 13 amino acids. With 6 bases removed from V and 2 bases from J, the gap between germline ends came to 8 bases. Germline V lookup: CDR1 MNHEY, CDR2 SMNVEV (reference sequence). In nucleotides, the CDR3 is TGTGCCAGCAGGATGACAGCTGGAAACACCATATATTTT. Encoded protein: CASRMTAGNTIYF.

The chain has TRBV30 and TRBJ1-5; D gene ambiguous. From germline, CDR1 is GTSNPN and CDR2 SVGIG (reference sequence). V dropped 2 bases and J dropped 2 bases, with 7 bases sitting between them. The CDR3 consists of 13 residues. CDR3 loop: CAWSPQGNQPQHF. The CDR3 DNA reads TGTGCCTGGAGTCCCCAGGGCAATCAGCCCCAGCATTTT.

The chain joins TRBV4-1 to TRBJ2-2; weak D call: TRBD2 (8 bases). Germline-derived CDR1 and CDR2 are MGHRA and YSYEKL. CDR3 length equals 18 residues. V was trimmed by 8 bases and J by 3 bases, leaving 25 bases between them. The CDR3 nucleotides are TGCGCCAGCGCTCGACAGGGACCCACTAGCGGCTACACCGGGGAGCTGTTTTTT. Its translation is CASARQGPTSGYTGELFF.

The chain is built from TRBV19 and TRBJ2-1; 8 nucleotides align to TRBD1. CDR3 length: 13 residues. V trimming: 5 bases; J trimming: 9 bases; junction bases outside the gene matches: 6. Per germline, CDR1 LNHDA and CDR2 SQIVND (reference sequence). The chain's CDR3 is CASSLQTGVEQFF. CDR3 nucleotide sequence: TGTGCCAGTAGTCTACAGACAGGGGTTGAGCAGTTCTTC.

The CDR3 DNA reads as TGCGCCAGCAGTCAATCCCCTTTCGGGACAGAGATGAACACTGAAGCTTTCTTT. Translated: CASSQSPFGTEMNTEAFF. This rearrangement joins TRBV23-1 to TRBJ1-1, with 7 bases that match TRBD1. TRBV23-1 is labeled an ORF, and its function is uncertain. After removal of 0 bases from V and 0 bases from J, the junction contained 10 bases not matched to a gene. The CDR3 has 18 residues.

The V and J genes are TRBV28 and TRBJ2-7, with 12 bases lining up with TRBD2. CDR1 is MDHEN and CDR2 is SYDVKM in the germline V gene. The CDR3 sequence is 15 residues long. The V and J ends lost 6 bases and 5 bases, in that order; junction bases with no gene match: 8. The CDR3 protein is CASRSGLAGRDEQYF. DNA for the CDR3: TGTGCCAGCAGAAGTGGACTAGCGGGACGCGACGAGCAGTACTTC.

CDR3 in amino acids: CASSHRDSGNTIYF. The CDR3 DNA is TGTGCCAGCAGCCACAGGGACTCTGGAAACACCATATATTTT. This chain uses TRBV14 with TRBJ1-3, with D possibly matching TRBD1 (5 bases). The V gene lost 3 bases and the J gene lost 0 bases, with 6 bases spanning the gap. Per germline, CDR1 SGHDN and CDR2 FVKESK. The CDR3 extends over 14 amino acids.

In its sample, this clone was seen a few times. This chain links TRBV7-9 with TRBJ1-1; the match to TRBD1 covers 8 bases. Germline assignment: CDR1 SEHNR and CDR2 FQNEAQ (reference sequence). Trimming at V came to 5 bases and at J to 3 bases, leaving 5 bases not matched to a gene. The CDR3 consists of 14 residues. In DNA, the CDR3 is TGTGCCAGCAGCACGACAGGGGATGACACTGAAGCTTTCTTT. This encodes CASSTTGDDTEAFF.

This clone was observed a handful of times. At one of its ends the junction is not consistent with the germline gene, which may arise from a read error. The chain has TRBV7-6 and TRBJ2-1; 13 bases line up with TRBD2. Germline CDR1 reads SGHVS; CDR2 reads FNYEAQ. The length of the CDR3 is 19 residues. Written as DNA, the CDR3 is TGTGCCAGCAACTTAGGACTAGCGGGAGACCCGAGCTCCTACAATGAGCAGTTCTTC. Amino acid sequence: CASNLGLAGDPSSYNEQFF. The full variable domain, rest sourced from reference TRBV7-6 and TRBJ2-1, is GAGVSQSPRYKVTKRGQDVALRCDPISGHVSLYWYRQALGQGPEFLTYFNYEAQQDKSGLPNDRFSAERPEGSISTLTIQRTEQRDSAMYRCASNLGLAGDPSSYNEQFFGPGTRLTVL.

This CDR3 reads CASSPGTSYRADTQYF. Written as DNA, the CDR3 is TGTGCCAGCAGCCCCGGGACATCTTATAGAGCAGATACGCAGTATTTT. This chain joins TRBV7-3 and TRBJ2-3; perhaps TRBD1 as D (6 bases). CDR1 SGHTA and CDR2 FQGTGA come from the germline V gene. The CDR3 loop spans 16 amino acids. The V gene lost 5 bases and the J gene lost 4 bases, with 19 bases spanning the gap.

V usage is TRBV6-5 and J usage is TRBJ1-3; 7 bases are a match to TRBD1. With V trimmed by 6 bases and J by 0 bases, 5 bases remained unmatched. The V gene's germline CDR1 is MNHEY and CDR2 SVGAGI. This CDR3 has 15 amino acids. CDR3 protein: CASSAGQLSGNTIYF. In DNA, the CDR3 is TGTGCCAGCAGCGCGGGACAGCTCTCTGGAAACACCATATATTTT.

This clone was counted only a few times. The V call is TRBV7-2, the J call TRBJ2-2, with TRBD2 matching 12 bases. Per the germline V gene, CDR1 is SGHTA and CDR2 is FQGNSA. This CDR3 is built from 15 residues. J was trimmed by 4 bases and V by 4 bases; bases with no gene match: 1. The DNA for the CDR3 is TGTGCCAGCAGCTCTAGCGGGAGGGCCACCGGGGAGCTGTTTTTT. The encoded protein is CASSSSGRATGELFF.

This rearrangement joins TRBV5-4 to TRBJ2-3; 7 bases line up with TRBD1. This CDR3 spans 15 amino acids. V trimming: 1 base; J trimming: 2 bases; junction bases outside the gene matches: 4. Germline CDR1 SGHNT, CDR2 YYREEE (reference sequence). The CDR3: CASSLNEGATDTQYF. The CDR3, as DNA: TGTGCCAGCAGCTTGAATGAGGGGGCCACAGATACGCAGTATTTT.

This clone was seen once. J is TRBJ2-5 and V is TRBV18, with 8 bases matching TRBD2. After removal of 6 bases from V and 10 bases from J, the junction contained 19 bases not matched to a gene. This CDR3 is built from 16 residues. In germline, CDR1 is KGHSH, CDR2 LQKENI. Here the CDR3 DNA reads TGTGCCAGCTCCCTAAGCGGGAGCGACCTCCCAAGGGACCAGTACTTC. Its protein product is CASSLSGSDLPRDQYF.

The gene calls are TRBV2 and TRBJ1-1, with 8 nucleotides matching TRBD1. This CDR3 is 15 amino acids long. With 8 bases clipped from V and 7 bases from J, the junction kept 15 bases outside the gene matches. Germline CDR1 is SNHLY and CDR2 is FYNNEI. The CDR3 nucleotides are TGTGCCAGCTGCTTGACAGGGGAATGGGTGGTTGAAGCTTTCTTT. Amino acid sequence: CASCLTGEWVVEAFF. Drawing the rest from reference TRBV2 and TRBJ1-1, the complete variable domain is EPEVTQTPSHQVTQMGQEVILRCVPISNHLYFYWYRQILGQKVEFLVSFYNNEISEKSEIFDDQFSVERPDGSNFTLKIRSTKLEDSAMYFCASCLTGEWVVEAFFGQGTRLTVV.

The V call is TRBV7-2, the J call TRBJ2-7; 7 bases line up with TRBD2. The CDR3 has 15 residues. J lost 0 bases, V lost 7 bases, and 9 bases had no gene match. CDR1 is SGHTA, CDR2 FQGNSA, per germline. The CDR3 sequence is CASKIAGPTSYEQYF. CDR3 DNA sequence: TGTGCCAGCAAAATAGCGGGTCCCACCTCCTACGAGCAGTACTTC.

CDR3 residues: CASSSNSYSNQPQHF. CDR3 sequence (DNA): TGTGCCAGTAGTTCGAATAGCTATAGCAATCAGCCCCAGCATTTT. The V call is TRBV19, the J call TRBJ1-5; no definite D call. V was shortened by 5 bases and J by 0 bases, with 11 bases between the two germline ends. The CDR3 has 15 amino acids. Per the germline V gene, CDR1 is LNHDA and CDR2 is SQIVND (reference sequence).

The sample holds one count of this clone. V gene TRBV5-5 combines with J gene TRBJ2-1, with TRBD2 matching 8 bases. Germline V gene data show CDR1 as SGHKS and CDR2 as YYEKEE (reference sequence). Unmatched junction bases numbered 15, after V lost 4 bases and J lost 6 bases. The CDR3 contains 17 residues. The DNA of the CDR3 is TGTGCCAGCAGCCCCCTGGGTGCGGGAGGCGGGATCAATGAGCAGTTCTTC. It encodes CASSPLGAGGGINEQFF.

The rearrangement uses TRBV5-1 and TRBJ2-7, with TRBD2 identical over 7 bases. This CDR3 has 14 amino acids. With 5 bases clipped from V and 4 bases from J, the junction kept 9 bases outside the gene matches. Germline V gives CDR1 SGHRS, CDR2 YFSETQ. CDR3: CASRKAGAPYEQYF. CDR3 DNA: TGCGCCAGCAGAAAGGCGGGAGCTCCGTACGAGCAGTACTTC.

This chain uses TRBV19 with TRBJ2-5; 8 bases are a match to TRBD1. Germline CDR1 and CDR2: LNHDA and SQIVND (reference sequence). The CDR3 sequence is 15 residues long. V was clipped by 3 bases and J by 5 bases; unmatched bases: 8. CDR3: CASSMEKRTGETQYF. CDR3 in DNA: TGTGCCAGTAGTATGGAAAAGCGGACAGGGGAGACCCAGTACTTC.

A few counts support this clone. V and J are TRBV6-1 and TRBJ1-2; D is uncertain. The V gene lost 2 bases and the J gene lost 4 bases, with 5 bases spanning the gap. The CDR3 covers 12 residues. The germline CDR1 and CDR2 sequences are MNHNS and SASEGT. CDR3 coding DNA: TGTGCCAGCAGTGAACCCAGCTATGGCTACACCTTC. Amino acids: CASSEPSYGYTF.

This chain joins TRBV27 and TRBJ2-5; D may be TRBD1 (5 bases). The germline V gene encodes CDR1 MNHEY and CDR2 SMNVEV (reference sequence). There are 13 residues in the CDR3. The V gene lost 6 bases and the J gene lost 1 base, with 9 bases spanning the gap. The CDR3 region has the DNA TGTGCCAGCAGAAGACAGACCCAAGAGACCCAGTACTTC. It yields the protein CASRRQTQETQYF.

J is TRBJ2-3 and V is TRBV7-2, with 15 bases fitting TRBD2. The CDR3 totals 18 residues. CDR1 and CDR2 from the germline V gene are SGHTA and FQGNSA. The junction had 10 bases not matched to a gene; V was cut back by 3 bases and J by 6 bases. The CDR3 DNA sequence: TGTGCCAGCAGCTTGTGGGGACTAGCGGGAGGAATGGGGGATACGCAGTATTTT. Amino acids: CASSLWGLAGGMGDTQYF.

This chain joins TRBV19 and TRBJ1-2, with unresolved D. Germline CDR1 LNHDA, CDR2 SQIVND (reference sequence). There are 16 residues in the CDR3. Trimming removed 4 bases from V and 7 bases from J, with 22 bases in between. The CDR3 region has the DNA TGTGCCAGTAGTAGGGAGTTTACGAGGAGTGGAGGTGGCTACACCTTC. The encoded protein is CASSREFTRSGGGYTF.

This clone was seen only a few times. This sequence joins TRBV15 and TRBJ1-3; 8 bases line up with TRBD1. The germline V gene encodes CDR1 LNHNV and CDR2 YYDKDF (reference sequence). J lost 1 base, V lost 6 bases, and 8 bases had no gene match. This CDR3 contains 16 residues. This CDR3 is CATRLNRGVSGNTIYF. CDR3 DNA: TGTGCCACCAGGTTAAACAGGGGGGTGTCTGGAAACACCATATATTTT. Full variable domain (missing parts from reference TRBV15 and TRBJ1-3): DAMVIQNPRYQVTQFGKPVTLSCSQTLNHNVMYWYQQKSSQAPKLLFHYYDKDFNNEADTPDNFQSRRPNTSFCFLDIRSPGLGDTAMYLCATRLNRGVSGNTIYFGEGSWLTVV.

This clone was seen just once. This chain connects TRBV19 to TRBJ2-1; D unresolved. Germline V lookup: CDR1 LNHDA, CDR2 SQIVND (reference sequence). The length of the CDR3 is 14 residues. The germline V and J ends were trimmed by 8 bases and 4 bases, with 15 bases remaining between them. In DNA form, the CDR3 reads TGTGCCAGTCACCACATGTCAGAATACAATGAGCAGTTCTTC. Protein: CASHHMSEYNEQFF.

This chain links TRBV30 with TRBJ2-1, with 9 bases aligning to TRBD1. V shed 5 bases, J shed 2 bases, and the junction held 7 bases outside the gene matches. Looked up from germline, CDR1 is GTSNPN and CDR2 is SVGIG (reference sequence). This CDR3 has 15 residues. CDR3 amino acids: CAWDRGSPTYNEQFF. In nucleotides, the CDR3 is TGTGCCTGGGACAGGGGGAGCCCAACCTACAATGAGCAGTTCTTC.

This clone was seen only a few times. The chain combines TRBV5-1 with TRBJ1-1; D is unclear. The CDR3 loop spans 13 amino acids. Germline-derived CDR1 and CDR2 are SGHRS and YFSETQ. Trimming pared 6 bases from V and 0 bases from J, leaving 9 bases between. CDR3 DNA: TGCGCCAGCACGCGGGCCTTGAACACTGAAGCTTTCTTT. It encodes CASTRALNTEAFF.